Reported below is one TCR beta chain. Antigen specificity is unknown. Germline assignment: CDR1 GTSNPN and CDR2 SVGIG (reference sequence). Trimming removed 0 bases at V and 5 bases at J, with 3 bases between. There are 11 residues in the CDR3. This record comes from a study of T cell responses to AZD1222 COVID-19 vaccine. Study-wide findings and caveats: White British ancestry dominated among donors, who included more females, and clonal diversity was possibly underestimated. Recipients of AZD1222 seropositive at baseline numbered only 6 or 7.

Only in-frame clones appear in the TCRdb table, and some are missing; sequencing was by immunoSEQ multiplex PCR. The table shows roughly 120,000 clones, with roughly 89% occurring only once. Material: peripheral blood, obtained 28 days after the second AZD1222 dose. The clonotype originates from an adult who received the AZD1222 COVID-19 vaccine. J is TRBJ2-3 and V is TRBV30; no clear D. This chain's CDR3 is CAWSVVDTQYF. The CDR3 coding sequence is TGTGCCTGGAGTGTGGTAGATACGCAGTATTTT.